The rows below give T cell receptor beta chains drawn from one sample of a study of blood T cell repertoires in COVID-19. Produced via immunoSEQ multiplex PCR; TCRdb's table is partial and in-frame only. The sample records approximately 160,000 clones, 84% being singletons. Sequenced sample: peripheral blood. All receptors come from a man aged 18 to 30 with active or convalescent COVID-19. CDR3s include the opening cysteine and the closing phenylalanine or tryptophan. The D gene is left open where the match is weak. Not all rows give a size; the values are once, few, many and, for expanded clones, a class.

v_call,j_call,d_call,clone_size,cdr3_aa,cdr3_nt
TRBV28,TRBJ1-1,-,-,CASGLSRRTEAFF,TGTGCCAGCGGTCTGAGTCGTCGGACTGAAGCTTTCTTT
TRBV5-6,TRBJ1-1,-,-,CASSFWEAGTEAFF,TGTGCCAGCAGCTTCTGGGAGGCGGGGACTGAAGCTTTCTTT
TRBV5-4,TRBJ2-7,-,-,CASSLPGNPYEQYF,TGTGCCAGCAGCTTGCCAGGGAATCCCTACGAGCAGTACTTC
TRBV19,TRBJ1-1,-,-,CASSMGLNTEAFF,TGTGCCAGTAGTATGGGCCTAAACACTGAAGCTTTCTTT
TRBV5-1,TRBJ2-3,-,-,CASRTADTDTQYF,TGCGCCAGCAGGACAGCAGACACAGATACGCAGTATTTT
TRBV6-6,TRBJ2-3,-,once,CASIKQGVGTDTQYF,TGTGCCAGCATTAAACAGGGTGTCGGCACAGATACGCAGTATTTT
TRBV5-6,TRBJ2-7,TRBD1,once,CASSYGQGLREQYF,TGTGCCAGCAGCTATGGACAGGGGTTGAGGGAGCAGTACTTC
TRBV7-2,TRBJ1-4,-,-,CASSLGSHTTNEKLFF,TGTGCCAGCAGCTTAGGATCCCACACAACTAATGAAAAACTGTTTTTT
TRBV25-1,TRBJ2-2,-,-,CASRGGVWNTGELFF,TGTGCCAGCCGCGGAGGGGTGTGGAACACCGGGGAGCTGTTTTTT
TRBV2,TRBJ1-2,TRBD1,few,CASSETGRGSYGYTF,TGTGCCAGCAGTGAGACAGGGCGAGGGTCCTATGGCTACACCTTC